These 23 T cell receptor beta chains were sequenced from one sample in a study of Graves' ophthalmopathy and Graves' hyperthyroidism. RNA transcripts yielded amplified TCR beta CDR3 regions. The first-round RT-PCR employed HTBI primers together with the Qiagen OneStep RT-PCR kit. A multiplex PCR was then performed as the second round. MiXCR was run by TCRdb on the multiplex PCR reads, yielding one entry per CDR3 protein. This table holds around 340,000 distinct CDR3 sequences, 15% to 20% found once. The sequenced material came from peripheral blood. The receptors shown here come from an adult man with Graves' ophthalmopathy.

This clonotype was seen at least ten times. A junction boundary mismatches the germline segment, possibly from a read error. This chain connects TRBV4-1 to TRBJ2-6; possibly TRBD2 for D (6 bases). The CDR3 sequence is 16 residues long. Germline-derived CDR1 and CDR2 are MGHRA and YSYEKL. This CDR3 is CASSPRGESGANVLTF. The CDR3 coding sequence is TGTGCCAGCAGCCCACGCGGGGAATCTGGGGCCAACGTCCTGACTTTC.

This clonotype came up many times. The chain carries TRBV5-1 and TRBJ1-4; 9 nucleotides line up with TRBD1. Germline V lookup: CDR1 SGHRS, CDR2 YFSETQ. With 4 bases clipped from V and 8 bases from J, the junction kept 9 bases outside the gene matches. This CDR3 has 15 residues. CDR3 in amino acids: CASSLDGTGNEKLFF. As DNA, the CDR3 is TGCGCCAGCAGCCTGGATGGGACAGGGAACGAAAAACTGTTTTTT.

This clonotype has ten or more counts. CDR3 in DNA: TGCGCCAGCAGCCAATCTAGCGGGGGGCCAACCTACGAGCAGTACTTC. Amino acids: CASSQSSGGPTYEQYF. V gene TRBV4-1 combines with J gene TRBJ2-7; 11 bases are a match to TRBD2. The V and J ends lost 2 bases and 2 bases, in that order; junction bases with no gene match: 5. Germline CDR1 and CDR2: MGHRA and YSYEKL. The CDR3 extends over 16 amino acids.

This clonotype has a count of ten or more. The rearrangement uses TRBV12-3 or TRBV12-4 and TRBJ2-3; D gene uncertain. This CDR3 contains 14 residues. Trimming took off 4 bases at V and 1 base at J, with 9 bases between the two ends. In nucleotides, the CDR3 is TGTGCCAGCAGTTCATCTATGCGCACAGATACGCAGTATTTT. It encodes CASSSSMRTDTQYF.

The sample holds many counts of this clonotype. The chain couples TRBV4-1 to TRBJ1-2; TRBD1 might be the D (5 bases). CDR3 length: 15 amino acids. The V end lost 0 bases, the J end lost 2 bases, and 10 bases lay between the germline ends. The germline V gene has CDR1 MGHRA and CDR2 YSYEKL. CDR3 sequence: CASSQDGAGNYGYTF. The CDR3 DNA reads as TGCGCCAGCAGCCAAGATGGGGCGGGAAACTATGGCTACACCTTC.

Concerning this clonotype itself: The junction shows a germline mismatch at one end, possibly a read error. The chain combines TRBV6-1 with TRBJ2-6; a possible D gene is TRBD1 (5 bases). The CDR3 sequence is 14 residues long. CDR1 MNHNS and CDR2 SASEGT come from the germline V gene. CDR3 coding DNA: TGTGCCAGCAGGCGAAGCTCTGGGGCCAACATCCTGACTTTC. The encoded protein is CASRRSSGANILTF.

This clonotype was seen ten or more times. The gene calls are TRBV6-1 and TRBJ1-2; 8 nucleotides align to TRBD1. The CDR3 has 13 residues. CDR1 and CDR2 from the germline V gene are MNHNS and SASEGT. V shed 4 bases and J 3 bases; nucleotides not matched to a gene: 1. The CDR3 protein is CASSGQGYYGYTF. CDR3 bases: TGTGCCAGCAGTGGACAGGGGTACTATGGCTACACCTTC.

This clonotype was detected many times. This chain joins TRBV20-1 and TRBJ2-7; 9 bases are a match to TRBD1. J was trimmed by 1 base and V by 7 bases; bases with no gene match: 5. Germline CDR1 is DFQATT and CDR2 is SNEGSKA (reference sequence). The CDR3 consists of 13 residues. The CDR3: CSGRDRESYEQYF. Written as DNA, the CDR3 is TGCAGTGGCCGGGACAGGGAATCCTACGAGCAGTACTTC.

The DNA for the CDR3 is TGTGCCAGCAGCCATCCAGGAGCGGAGACCCAGTACTTC. Translated, it gives CASSHPGAETQYF. The chain employs TRBV3-1 and TRBJ2-5; D remains ambiguous. Germline CDR1 is LGHDT and CDR2 is YNNKEL (reference sequence). Trimming stripped 3 bases from V and 5 bases from J, with 10 bases between. This CDR3 region has 13 residues.

This clonotype was seen many times. The chain links TRBV7-2 to TRBJ1-3; D not resolved. V was cut by 1 base and J by 4 bases, with 11 bases left in between. The germline gives CDR1 SGHTA, CDR2 FQGNSA. The CDR3 contains 15 residues. The DNA for the CDR3 is TGTGCCAGCAGCTTAGGGGATACCCCGGGAAACACCATATATTTT. It encodes CASSLGDTPGNTIYF.

The chain couples TRBV4-1 to TRBJ1-6; D gene unclear. This CDR3 region has 14 residues. Trimming took 4 bases from V and 6 from J, leaving 10 bases between them. CDR1 and CDR2 from the germline V gene are MGHRA and YSYEKL. The CDR3 loop is CASSPSSFNSPLHF. In DNA, the CDR3 is TGCGCCAGCAGCCCGTCCAGTTTTAATTCACCCCTCCACTTT.

The sample holds many counts of this clonotype. The chain recombines TRBV29-1 with TRBJ1-1; 8 bases map to TRBD1. The V gene's germline CDR1 is SQVTM and CDR2 ANQGSEA. With V trimmed by 6 bases and J by 0 bases, 6 bases remained unmatched. The CDR3 extends over 14 amino acids. CDR3 amino acids: CSVQGTGLNTEAFF. In DNA, the CDR3 is TGCAGCGTACAAGGGACAGGTCTGAACACTGAAGCTTTCTTT.

This clonotype was detected ten times or more. V gene TRBV4-1 combines with J gene TRBJ2-7; a weak D match, TRBD2 (5 bases). Trimming cost V 5 bases and J 1 base, with 15 bases left between them. The CDR3 is 15 residues long. Germline V CDR1 and CDR2: MGHRA, YSYEKL. CDR3 sequence: CASSWQRSGSYEQYF. The CDR3 DNA sequence: TGCGCCAGCAGCTGGCAGAGGAGCGGATCCTACGAGCAGTACTTC.

This clonotype appeared a few times. J is TRBJ1-2 and V is TRBV4-1; D gene uncertain. The germline V gene has CDR1 MGHRA and CDR2 YSYEKL. Trimming pared 2 bases from V and 5 bases from J, leaving 12 bases between. The CDR3 extends over 14 amino acids. In DNA form, the CDR3 reads TGCGCCAGCAGCCAACCTGCCGGACTATATGGCTACACCTTC. Its protein is CASSQPAGLYGYTF.

This clonotype was found many times. The V and J genes are TRBV11-2 and TRBJ2-6, with D unclear. CDR1 is SGHAT, CDR2 FQNNGV, per germline. The CDR3 runs to 16 residues. V was pared by 2 bases and J by 0 bases, with 8 bases between. CDR3 in amino acids: CASSLPAYSGANVLTF. CDR3 sequence (DNA): TGTGCCAGCAGCTTACCAGCCTACTCTGGGGCCAACGTCCTGACTTTC.

Many counts were recorded for this clonotype. This rearrangement joins TRBV5-4 to TRBJ2-7, with TRBD1 identical over 7 bases. With V trimmed by 4 bases and J by 0 bases, 7 bases remained unmatched. CDR1 is SGHNT and CDR2 is YYREEE in the germline V gene (reference sequence). This CDR3 has 15 residues. The CDR3 nucleotides are TGTGCCAGCAGCGTGACAGGGTTTTTCTCCTACGAGCAGTACTTC. This translates into CASSVTGFFSYEQYF.

This clonotype has ten or more counts. The junction departs from germline at one end; a sequencing error may be responsible. This chain joins TRBV12-3 or TRBV12-4 and TRBJ1-2; no reliable D call. The CDR3 has 14 amino acids. DNA of the CDR3: TGTGCCAGCAGTTTGAGGGTACTTAACTATGGTTACACCTTC. It yields the protein CASSLRVLNYGYTF.

Many counts were recorded for this clonotype. This sequence joins TRBV19 and TRBJ2-7; tentatively, D is TRBD1 (5 bases). This CDR3 has 14 amino acids. Germline V gives CDR1 LNHDA, CDR2 SQIVND (reference sequence). V was trimmed by 10 bases and J by 2 bases, leaving 18 bases between them. This CDR3 is CATSPQTETYEQYF. The CDR3 bases are TGTGCCACCTCACCCCAGACAGAGACCTACGAGCAGTACTTC.

This clonotype was counted many times. The chain uses TRBV27 and TRBJ2-7; no firm D call. The CDR3 is made up of 12 amino acids. Between the trimmed V and J ends, which lost 5 bases and 13 bases, there was a span of 18 bases. Germline V lookup: CDR1 MNHEY, CDR2 SMNVEV (reference sequence). The CDR3 loop is CASSPHKAEIYF. CDR3 DNA sequence: TGTGCCAGCAGTCCCCACAAGGCCGAAATTTACTTC.

The table lists this clonotype with many counts. The chain joins TRBV27 to TRBJ1-1; tentative D call: TRBD1 (5 bases). V shed 4 bases and J shed 6 bases, with 9 bases lying between them. The CDR3 is made up of 12 amino acids. Looked up from germline, CDR1 is MNHEY and CDR2 is SMNVEV (reference sequence). In DNA, the CDR3 is TGTGCCAGCAGTTCGGGACGGTCTGAAGCTTTCTTT. Its translation: CASSSGRSEAFF.

The V gene is TRBV20-1, the J gene TRBJ2-2; no definite D call. CDR3 length: 15 residues. Per germline, CDR1 DFQATT and CDR2 SNEGSKA (reference sequence). V lost 2 bases, J lost 2 bases, and 12 bases lay in between. The CDR3 loop is CSARNWQSNTGELFF. CDR3 bases: TGCAGTGCTAGAAATTGGCAGAGTAACACCGGGGAGCTGTTTTTT.

Only one count was recorded for this clonotype. Just one base apart from a much larger clone, this may be a read error. The chain combines TRBV2 with TRBJ2-2; 10 nucleotides match TRBD1. The CDR3 length is 15 residues. Germline V gives CDR1 SNHLY, CDR2 FYNNEI. V lost 6 bases and J lost 4; bases outside the gene matches: 5. The CDR3 sequence is CASSIRDRGTGELFF. Written as DNA, the CDR3 is TGTGCCAGCAGCATCCGGGACAGGGGCACCGGGGAGCTGTTTTTT.

This clonotype showed up many times. The genes are TRBV6-2 or TRBV6-3 and TRBJ1-3; D is possibly TRBD1 (5 bases). The germline V and J ends were trimmed by 8 bases and 1 base, with 6 bases remaining between them. The CDR3 is 12 residues long. Germline V CDR1 and CDR2: MNHEY, SVGEGT. The CDR3 here is CASGTSGNTIYF. CDR3 coding DNA: TGTGCCAGCGGGACTTCTGGAAACACCATATATTTT.